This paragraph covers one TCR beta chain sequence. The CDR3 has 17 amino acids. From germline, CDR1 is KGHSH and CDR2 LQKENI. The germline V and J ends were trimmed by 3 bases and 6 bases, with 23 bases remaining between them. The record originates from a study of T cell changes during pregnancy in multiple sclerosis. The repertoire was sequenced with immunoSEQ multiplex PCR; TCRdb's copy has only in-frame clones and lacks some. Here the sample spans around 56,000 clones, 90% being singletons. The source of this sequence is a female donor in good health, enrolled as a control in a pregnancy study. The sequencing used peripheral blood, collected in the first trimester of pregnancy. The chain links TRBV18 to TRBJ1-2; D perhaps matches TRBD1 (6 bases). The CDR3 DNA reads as TGTGCCAGCTCACCCCCCGCTGGGGGGGCGCGGAGTCATGGCTACACCTTC. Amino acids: CASSPPAGGARSHGYTF. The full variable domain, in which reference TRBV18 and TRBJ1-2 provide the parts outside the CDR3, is NAGVMQNPRHLVRRRGQEARLRCSPMKGHSHVYWYRQLPEEGLKFMVYLQKENIIDESGMPKERFSAEFPKEGPSILRIQQVVRGDSAAYFCASSPPAGGARSHGYTFGSGTRLTVV.